One sample yielded the 23 T cell receptor beta chains listed below, sequenced in a study of blood T cell repertoires in COVID-19. Only in-frame clones appear in the TCRdb table, and some are missing; sequencing was by immunoSEQ multiplex PCR. The table has about 280,000 clones, approximately 90% seen once. The sequencing sample was made of PBMCs or T cells enriched from blood (not recorded which). The receptor set was obtained from a man in his forties who had been exposed to COVID-19.

This sequence joins TRBV12-3 or TRBV12-4 and TRBJ1-2; D ambiguous. The CDR3 has 13 residues. Trimming left V 9 bases short and J 5 bases short, with 16 bases between. As DNA, the CDR3 is TGTGCCAGTAGCCGAAGGGAGGAATATGGCTACACCTTC. It codes for CASSRREEYGYTF.

The rearrangement links TRBV7-6 to TRBJ2-7; a weak D match, TRBD1 (6 bases). Trimming stripped 1 base from V and 1 base from J, with 11 bases between. The CDR3 has 15 residues. The V gene's germline CDR1 is SGHVS and CDR2 FNYEAQ. CDR3 nucleotides: TGTGCCAGCAGCTTAGAAGGGGGTGGTTCCTACGAGCAGTACTTC. This codes for CASSLEGGGSYEQYF.

This chain joins TRBV11-2 and TRBJ2-7, with D maybe TRBD1 (6 bases). Germline CDR1 is SGHAT and CDR2 is FQNNGV. V was cut by 5 bases and J by 4 bases, with 18 bases left in between. CDR3 length: 15 amino acids. The chain's CDR3 is CASSPRTGRLYEQYF. The CDR3 coding sequence is TGTGCCAGCAGCCCGCGAACAGGGCGGTTGTACGAGCAGTACTTC.

The chain employs TRBV5-1 and TRBJ2-7; the match to TRBD1 covers 9 bases. The junction had 7 bases not matched to a gene; V was cut back by 4 bases and J by 5 bases. CDR1 and CDR2 (germline): SGHRS, YFSETQ. This CDR3 has 14 residues. The CDR3 spells CASSPGTGSHEQYF. The CDR3 region has the DNA TGCGCCAGCAGCCCAGGGACAGGGAGCCACGAGCAGTACTTC.

This clone was found once. This chain connects TRBV10-1 to TRBJ2-2; 9 nucleotides agree with TRBD2. The CDR3 runs 19 residues. The germline gives CDR1 WNHNN, CDR2 SYGVQD (reference sequence). The ends lost 3 bases at V and 6 bases at J; junction bases unmatched: 17. The CDR3 sequence: CASSDLPETSGPRAGELFF. The CDR3 DNA is TGCGCCAGCAGTGACCTTCCCGAGACTAGCGGACCCCGTGCCGGGGAGCTGTTTTTT.

The rearrangement links TRBV7-9 to TRBJ2-2, with D maybe TRBD2 (6 bases). V shed 2 bases and J shed 3 bases, with 10 bases lying between them. Germline V gene sequence: CDR1 SEHNR, CDR2 FQNEAQ (reference sequence). The CDR3 runs 15 residues. The CDR3 sequence: CASSLRGSDTGELFF. The CDR3, as DNA: TGTGCCAGCAGCTTACGGGGGTCTGACACCGGGGAGCTGTTTTTT.

The rearrangement uses TRBV7-3 and TRBJ2-5; tentatively, D is TRBD2 (6 bases). The germline V and J ends were trimmed by 2 bases and 4 bases, with 8 bases remaining between them. Germline V gives CDR1 SGHTA, CDR2 FQGTGA. This CDR3 spans 13 amino acids. CDR3 coding DNA: TGTGCCAGCAGCTTAGGAGGGAGAGAGACCCAGTACTTC. It specifies CASSLGGRETQYF.

This clone was recorded once. This sequence joins TRBV13 and TRBJ2-7; the match to TRBD1 covers 8 bases. The CDR3 loop spans 15 amino acids. The V segment lost 6 bases and the J segment 3 bases; nucleotides outside the gene matches: 10. CDR1 and CDR2 from the germline V gene are PRHDT and FYEKMQ (reference sequence). The DNA for the CDR3 is TGTGCCAGCAGACCACAGGGGGTTTTAGGCTACGAGCAGTACTTC. This gives the protein CASRPQGVLGYEQYF.

The chain carries TRBV28 and TRBJ1-2; no firm D call. The V gene's germline CDR1 is MDHEN and CDR2 SYDVKM. The CDR3 is 13 amino acids. Trimming stripped 9 bases from V and 0 bases from J, with 11 bases between. The CDR3 sequence: CASKRNPNYGYTF. CDR3 bases: TGTGCCAGTAAGCGAAACCCTAACTATGGCTACACCTTC.

The chain couples TRBV11-3 to TRBJ1-5, with a possible D match to TRBD1 (6 bases). Germline CDR1 reads SGHNT; CDR2 reads YENEEA. Deletions cut 4 bases from V and 7 bases from J, with 20 bases between. The CDR3 spans 16 residues. The DNA for the CDR3 is TGTGCCAGCAGCTCCGCTTTGCAGGGGATGAGCCAGCCCCAGCATTTT. This sequence encodes CASSSALQGMSQPQHF.

V gene TRBV21-1 combines with J gene TRBJ2-1; TRBD1 is taken as the D call from the table, unchecked against the DNA. TRBV21-1 counts as a pseudogene. CDR3 length: 15 residues. CDR3 nucleotide sequence: TGTGCCAGCAGCAGAAGGGACAGGGGGATGGGTGAGCAGTTCTTC. Protein: CASSRRDRGMGEQFF.

V and J are TRBV2 and TRBJ2-5, with 8 bases aligning to TRBD1. This CDR3 has 13 amino acids. CDR1 and CDR2 (germline): SNHLY, FYNNEI. The ends lost 6 bases at V and 7 bases at J; junction bases unmatched: 7. This CDR3 reads CASRGTGYGTQYF. CDR3 nucleotides: TGTGCCAGCAGGGGGACAGGCTACGGGACCCAGTACTTC.

The V call is TRBV7-3, the J call TRBJ1-1; D is perhaps TRBD1 (5 bases). The CDR3 contains 13 residues. Trimming took off 4 bases at V and 6 bases at J, with 12 bases between the two ends. Germline CDR1 and CDR2: SGHTA and FQGTGA. The CDR3, as DNA: TGTGCCAGCAGCTCGCAGGGTTTCGCTGAAGCTTTCTTT. It translates to CASSSQGFAEAFF.

The gene calls are TRBV2 and TRBJ1-6; 7 bases align to TRBD1. The CDR3 is 14 amino acids. Germline assignment: CDR1 SNHLY and CDR2 FYNNEI. The V gene end was trimmed by 10 bases and the J gene end by 7 bases; junction bases not matched to a gene: 10. The CDR3 nucleotides read TGTGCCACCTTATTGGGACAGATAAATTCACCCCTCCACTTT. This translates into CATLLGQINSPLHF.

This chain links TRBV5-6 with TRBJ1-2; D unresolved. The CDR3 has 15 residues. The ends were cut back, 5 bases at V and 5 bases at J, with 19 bases in the middle. The germline CDR1 and CDR2 sequences are SGHDT and YYEEEE. The CDR3 region is CASSLDPGIGYGYTF. CDR3 bases: TGTGCCAGCAGTCTCGATCCGGGAATTGGGTATGGCTACACCTTC.

The chain uses TRBV5-1 and TRBJ2-1, with TRBD2 matching over 11 bases. Trimming at V came to 5 bases and at J to 3 bases, leaving 16 bases not matched to a gene. Germline V CDR1 and CDR2: SGHRS, YFSETQ. The CDR3 totals 19 residues. The CDR3 protein is CASRATSGDSRNFYNEQFF. The CDR3 bases are TGCGCCAGCAGAGCGACTAGCGGGGACTCCCGCAATTTCTACAATGAGCAGTTCTTC.

This clone came up a few times. This chain joins TRBV5-3 and TRBJ2-7, with 8 bases identical to TRBD2. TRBV5-3 carries the ORF label, with uncertain function. The CDR3 is 14 amino acids. With V trimmed by 2 bases and J by 3 bases, 4 bases remained unmatched. The CDR3 DNA reads TGTGCCAGAAGCTTCGGCGGGAGGAACTACGAGCAGTACTTC. It codes for CARSFGGRNYEQYF.

The J gene is TRBJ2-3, the V gene TRBV18; 7 bases align to TRBD2. This CDR3 has 15 residues. Germline V gene sequence: CDR1 KGHSH, CDR2 LQKENI. V trimming: 4 bases; J trimming: 4 bases; junction bases outside the gene matches: 8. CDR3 amino acids: CASSHRDLAADTQYF. CDR3 sequence (DNA): TGTGCCAGCTCACATCGGGACCTAGCGGCAGATACGCAGTATTTT.

V and J are TRBV11-1 and TRBJ2-7; 8 bases agree with TRBD1. Germline CDR1 is SGHAT and CDR2 is FQDESV (reference sequence). The CDR3 has 14 residues. V shed 1 base and J 6 bases; nucleotides not matched to a gene: 5. The DNA for the CDR3 is TGTGCCAGCAGCTTAGAGGCGGACAGGGTCGAGCAGTACTTC. Translation: CASSLEADRVEQYF.

Here the CDR3 reads CASSLGFEGNEQFF. The CDR3 nucleotides are TGTGCCAGCAGCTTGGGATTTGAGGGTAATGAGCAGTTCTTC. The V call is TRBV5-4, the J call TRBJ2-1; D perhaps matches TRBD2 (5 bases). The CDR3 contains 14 residues. Per germline, CDR1 SGHNT and CDR2 YYREEE (reference sequence). V was trimmed by 0 bases and J by 7 bases, leaving 11 bases between them.

The chain uses TRBV6-2 or TRBV6-3 and TRBJ2-7; 9 bases fit TRBD1. The CDR3 has 14 amino acids. CDR1 and CDR2 from the germline V gene are MNHEY and SVGEGT. Trimming removed 4 bases from V and 4 bases from J; junction bases left unmatched: 5. CDR3 sequence: CASSSPGQGYEQYF. CDR3 sequence (DNA): TGTGCCAGCAGTTCCCCGGGACAGGGATACGAGCAGTACTTC.

The V and J genes are TRBV10-3 and TRBJ2-7; TRBD1 agrees at 8 bases. CDR3 length: 14 amino acids. CDR1 is ENHRY and CDR2 is SYGVKD in the germline V gene. CDR3 bases: TGTGCAAATGCCGTCGGGACAGGCACCTACGAGCAGTACTTC. Protein sequence: CANAVGTGTYEQYF.

This rearrangement joins TRBV7-9 to TRBJ2-7; no definite D call. V was shortened by 4 bases and J by 0 bases, with 10 bases between the two germline ends. Germline V CDR1 and CDR2: SEHNR, FQNEAQ (reference sequence). The CDR3 has 14 residues. CDR3 loop: CASSSPGFSYEQYF. The DNA for the CDR3 is TGTGCCAGCAGCTCCCCGGGTTTCTCCTACGAGCAGTACTTC.